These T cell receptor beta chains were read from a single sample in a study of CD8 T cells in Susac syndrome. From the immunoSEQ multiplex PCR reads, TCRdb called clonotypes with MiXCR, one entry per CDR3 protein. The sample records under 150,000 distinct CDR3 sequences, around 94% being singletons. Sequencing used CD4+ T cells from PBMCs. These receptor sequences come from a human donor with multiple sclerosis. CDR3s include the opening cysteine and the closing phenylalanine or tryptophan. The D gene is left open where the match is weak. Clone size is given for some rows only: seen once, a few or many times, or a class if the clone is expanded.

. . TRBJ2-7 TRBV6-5 CASNDRQTYEQYF TGTGCCAGCAACGACAGGCAGACCTACGAGCAGTACTTC
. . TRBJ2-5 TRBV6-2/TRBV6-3 CASSFSSRDAGVQETQYF TGTGCCAGCAGTTTTTCAAGCCGGGACGCTGGGGTACAAGAGACCCAGTACTTC
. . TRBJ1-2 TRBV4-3 CASSQGWRGAEGYTF TGCGCCAGCAGCCAAGGCTGGCGGGGCGCGGAAGGCTACACCTTC
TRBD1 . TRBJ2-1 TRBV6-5 CASSSGQGTPNEQFF TGTGCCAGCAGTTCGGGACAGGGGACTCCGAATGAGCAGTTCTTC
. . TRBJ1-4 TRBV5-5 CASSLGAANEKLFF TGTGCCAGCAGCTTGGGCGCGGCTAATGAAAAACTGTTTTTT
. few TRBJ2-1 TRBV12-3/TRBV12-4 CASSLNEQFF TGTGCCAGCAGCCTCAATGAGCAGTTCTTC
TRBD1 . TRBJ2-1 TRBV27 CASRTGTGGSGYYNEQFF TGTGCCAGCAGAACCGGGACAGGGGGATCGGGCTACTACAATGAGCAGTTCTTC
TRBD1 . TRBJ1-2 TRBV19 CASKRTGGSDYGYTF TGTGCCAGTAAAAGGACAGGGGGCTCTGACTATGGCTACACCTTC
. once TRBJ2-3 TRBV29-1 CSVGGVSTDTQYF TGCAGCGTTGGGGGGGTTAGCACAGATACGCAGTATTTT
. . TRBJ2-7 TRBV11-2 CASSNRPQRSSYEQYF TGTGCCAGCAGCAACCGACCCCAACGTAGCTCCTACGAGCAGTACTTC
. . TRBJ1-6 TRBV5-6 CASSLAHGNSPLHF TGTGCCAGCAGCTTGGCCCACGGCAATTCACCCCTCCACTTT
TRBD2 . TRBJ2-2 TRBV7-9 CASSPGLAANTGELFF TGTGCCAGCAGCCCCGGACTAGCGGCGAACACCGGGGAGCTGTTTTTT
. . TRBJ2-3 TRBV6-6 CASSLGGPNTQYF TGTGCCAGCAGCTTGGGGGGGCCAAATACGCAGTATTTT
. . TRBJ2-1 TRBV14 CASSQREGNEQFF TGTGCCAGCAGCCAAAGGGAAGGAAATGAGCAGTTCTTC
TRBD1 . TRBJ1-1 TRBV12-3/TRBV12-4 CASSQGAKRAFF TGTGCCAGCAGTCAGGGGGCCAAGCGAGCTTTCTTT
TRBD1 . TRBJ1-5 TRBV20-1 CSVGQGSQPQHF TGCAGTGTGGGACAGGGGAGTCAGCCCCAGCATTTT
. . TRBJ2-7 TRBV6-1 CASSEIQGPYEQYF TGTGCCAGCAGTGAAATCCAGGGGCCCTACGAGCAGTACTTC
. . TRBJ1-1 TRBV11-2 CASSLGQSAFF TGTGCCAGCAGCTTAGGTCAAAGTGCTTTCTTT
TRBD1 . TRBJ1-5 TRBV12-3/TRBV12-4 CASSTGGEQPQHF TGTGCCAGCAGTACAGGGGGCGAACAGCCCCAGCATTTT
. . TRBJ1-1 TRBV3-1 CASTQTPNTEAFF TGTGCCAGCACCCAAACTCCAAACACTGAAGCTTTCTTT
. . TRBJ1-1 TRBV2 CASDPQGMNTEAFF TGTGCCAGCGACCCACAGGGAATGAACACTGAAGCCTTCTTT
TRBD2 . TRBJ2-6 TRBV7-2 CASSTGGGNVLTF TGTGCCAGCAGCACCGGGGGGGGCAACGTCCTGACTTTC
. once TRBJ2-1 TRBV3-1 CASSQDQHREQFF TGTGCCAGCAGCCAAGATCAGCACAGAGAGCAGTTCTTC
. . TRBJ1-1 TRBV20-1 CSALPPGGRNTEAFF TGCAGTGCCCTGCCGCCGGGTGGGCGGAACACTGAAGCTTTCTTT
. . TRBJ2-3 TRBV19 CASRSTDTQYF TGTGCCAGTAGGTCCACAGATACGCAGTATTTT
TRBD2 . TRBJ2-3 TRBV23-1 CASSPGGDTQYF TGCGCCAGCAGTCCCGGGGGGGATACGCAGTATTTT